This TCR beta chain was retrieved from a study of identical twins. A universal primer site was incorporated via template switching, and the cDNA contained unique molecular identifiers. TCRdb redid the calling of the 5' RACE reads with MiXCR, one entry per CDR3 protein. The profile shows roughly 1.6 million distinct CDR3 sequences, under 35% of them singletons. This CDR3 is built from 17 residues. Germline values: CDR1 SGHAT, CDR2 FQNNGV. The V segment lost 5 bases and the J segment 0 bases; nucleotides outside the gene matches: 7. Material: cord blood. The V and J genes are TRBV11-2 and TRBJ2-3, with 11 bases that match TRBD2. The receptor comes from a newborn girl in good health. CDR3 loop: CASSPTSGGASTDTQYF. CDR3 coding DNA: TGTGCCAGCAGCCCCACTAGCGGGGGAGCTAGCACAGATACGCAGTATTTT. The variable domain in full, completed from reference TRBV11-2 and TRBJ2-3, reads EAGVAQSPRYKIIEKRQSVAFWCNPISGHATLYWYQQILGQGPKLLIQFQNNGVVDDSQLPKDRFSAERLKGVDSTLKIQPAKLEDSAVYLCASSPTSGGASTDTQYFGPGTRLTVL.